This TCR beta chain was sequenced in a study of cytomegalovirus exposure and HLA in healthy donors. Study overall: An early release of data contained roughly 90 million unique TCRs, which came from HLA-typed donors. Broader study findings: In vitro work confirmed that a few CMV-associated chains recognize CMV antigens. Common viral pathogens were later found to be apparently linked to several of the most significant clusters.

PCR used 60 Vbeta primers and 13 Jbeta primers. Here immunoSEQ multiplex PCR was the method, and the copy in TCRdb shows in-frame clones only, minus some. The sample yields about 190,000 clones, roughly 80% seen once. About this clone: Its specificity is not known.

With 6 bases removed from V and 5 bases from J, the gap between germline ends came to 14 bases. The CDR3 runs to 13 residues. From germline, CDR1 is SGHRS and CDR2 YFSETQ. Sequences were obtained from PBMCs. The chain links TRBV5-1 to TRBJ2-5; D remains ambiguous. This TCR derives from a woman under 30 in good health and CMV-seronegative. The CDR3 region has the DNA TGCGCCAGCACAACAAGTCCCACGGAGACCCAGTACTTC. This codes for CASTTSPTETQYF.